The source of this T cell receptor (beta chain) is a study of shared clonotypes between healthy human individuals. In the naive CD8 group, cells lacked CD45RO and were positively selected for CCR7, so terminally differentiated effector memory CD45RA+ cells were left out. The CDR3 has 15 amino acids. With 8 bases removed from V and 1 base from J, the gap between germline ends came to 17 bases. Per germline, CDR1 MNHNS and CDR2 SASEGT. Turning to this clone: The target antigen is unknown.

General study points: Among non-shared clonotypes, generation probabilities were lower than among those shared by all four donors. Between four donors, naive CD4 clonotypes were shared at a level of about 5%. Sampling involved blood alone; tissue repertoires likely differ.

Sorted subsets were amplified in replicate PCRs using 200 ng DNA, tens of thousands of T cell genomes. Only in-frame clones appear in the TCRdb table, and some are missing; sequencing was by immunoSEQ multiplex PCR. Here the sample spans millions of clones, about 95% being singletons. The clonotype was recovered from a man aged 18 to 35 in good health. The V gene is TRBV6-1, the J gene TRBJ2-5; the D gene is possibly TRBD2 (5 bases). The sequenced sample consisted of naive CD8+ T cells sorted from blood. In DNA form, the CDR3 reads TGTGCCAGCCAGAGTAGCGCCGCCCTCCAAGAGACCCAGTACTTC. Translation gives CASQSSAALQETQYF.